These 9 T cell receptor beta chains were sequenced from one sample in a study of regulatory T cells in long-lasting Graves disease (dated by TCRdb to 2020 to 2023). The protocol used for the library was multiplex PCR. The listed sequencing device is Illumina HiSeq 4000. iRepertoire HTBI primers and Arm-PCR amplification of CDR3 regions were used to construct TCR beta libraries. TCRdb passed the public sequencing reads through fastp at Q25 and MiXCR, retaining productive beta sequences. Here each entry gathers all rows of one CDR3 protein and keeps the most common genes and DNA. This sample holds hundreds of thousands of distinct CDR3 sequences; around 17% were observed only once. The ten biggest clones cover 25% to 30% of the sample. This specimen's time point label, interpreted: newly diagnosed GD, antithyroid drugs for less than 3 months. For both TCR sequencing and RNA sequencing, RNA was extracted from PBMCs using TRIzol.

The same sample was also used in a study of T cells in Graves' hyperthyroidism and ophthalmopathy.

This specimen consisted of peripheral blood mononuclear cells (PBMCs), obtained at new diagnosis, from a patient treated with antithyroid drugs. These receptors originate from a man aged 40-50 years with Graves disease. Donor details come from another sample of the same person, matched by shared clones.

This clonotype was picked up many times. The CDR3 spells CASSEAGRLKKEPQHF. The CDR3 DNA is TGTGCCAGCAGTGAAGCGGGCCGCCTGAAGAAAGAGCCCCAGCATTTT. The rearrangement uses TRBV6-1 and TRBJ1-5; D call uncertain. Germline CDR1 reads MNHNS; CDR2 reads SASEGT. This CDR3 has 16 amino acids. V was shortened by 0 bases and J by 8 bases, with 17 bases between the two germline ends.

The table lists this clonotype with many counts. This sequence joins TRBV9 and TRBJ2-7; TRBD1 is a possible D gene (6 bases). CDR1 is SGDLS, CDR2 YYNGEE, per germline. The CDR3 has 12 residues. V lost 3 bases to trimming and J lost 6 bases, with 10 bases between them. The CDR3 reads CASSAQGTEQYF. In nucleotides, the CDR3 is TGTGCCAGCAGCGCACAGGGAACCGAGCAGTACTTC.

Ten or more counts support this clonotype. This chain links TRBV4-2 with TRBJ1-1, with TRBD1 identical over 9 bases. Germline trimming cut 0 bases from V and 0 bases from J; bases unmatched to any gene: 14. The CDR3 spans 20 residues. The germline CDR1 and CDR2 sequences are LGHNA and YNFKEQ. For the CDR3, the DNA is TGTGCCAGCAGCCAAGATCTTTGGGACAGGGTTGGAGGGGTGAACACTGAAGCTTTCTTT. As protein: CASSQDLWDRVGGVNTEAFF.

The J gene is TRBJ2-4, the V gene TRBV28; no firm D call. This CDR3 is built from 13 residues. CDR1 and CDR2 (germline): MDHEN, SYDVKM. V lost 2 bases, J lost 5 bases, and 7 bases lay in between. CDR3 loop: CASSLSPQNIQYF. In DNA form, the CDR3 reads TGTGCCAGCAGTTTAAGTCCCCAAAACATTCAGTACTTC.

With respect to this clonotype: One end of the junction is discordant with germline, which a read error may explain. The chain couples TRBV6-1 to TRBJ2-1; possibly TRBD1 for D (6 bases). Germline lookup yields CDR1 MNHNS and CDR2 SASEGT. CDR3 size: 15 residues. The CDR3 DNA reads as TGTGCCAGCAGTGAGCGGACAGAGCCCTACAATGAGCAGTTCTTT. Amino acids: CASSERTEPYNEQFF.

This clonotype came up many times. V usage is TRBV6-1 and J usage is TRBJ1-5, with 10 bases fitting TRBD1. Per the germline V gene, CDR1 is MNHNS and CDR2 is SASEGT. V was clipped by 6 bases and J by 5 bases; unmatched bases: 7. The CDR3 length is 15 residues. CDR3 amino acids: CASSSGTGVYQPQHF. The CDR3, as DNA: TGTGCCAGCAGCTCCGGGACAGGGGTGTATCAGCCCCAGCATTTT.

The rearrangement joins TRBV5-1 to TRBJ2-7; weak D call: TRBD1 (6 bases). This CDR3 has 15 amino acids. The V end lost 2 bases, the J end lost 5 bases, and 17 bases lay between the germline ends. Germline V gene data show CDR1 as SGHRS and CDR2 as YFSETQ. The CDR3 DNA reads as TGCGCCAGCAGCTTTAGTTCGAACAGGGATAACGAGCAGTACTTC. Its protein product is CASSFSSNRDNEQYF.

This clonotype came up many times. For the CDR3, the DNA is TGTGCCAGCAGTCTTCGATCGGACAGGGTGGGGTCCTACGAGCAGTACTTC. Amino acid sequence: CASSLRSDRVGSYEQYF. The chain links TRBV6-1 to TRBJ2-7; 8 bases match TRBD1. Germline trimming cut 5 bases from V and 1 base from J; bases unmatched to any gene: 13. The CDR3 runs to 17 residues. The germline CDR1 and CDR2 sequences are MNHNS and SASEGT.

This clonotype occurred many times. The chain has TRBV7-2 and TRBJ2-7; possible D gene TRBD1, 9 bases. The CDR3 length is 15 residues. Germline V gene lookup returns CDR1 SGHTA and CDR2 FQGNSA. V lost 8 bases to trimming and J lost 4 bases, with 21 bases between them. The DNA for the CDR3 is TGTGCCAGCTCGGTAGCGGGACAGGGTCTTTACGAGCAGTACTTC. Translated, it gives CASSVAGQGLYEQYF.